The sequence of this TCR beta chain was determined in a study of cytomegalovirus exposure and HLA in healthy donors. This CDR3 is 11 amino acids long. CDR1 and CDR2 (germline): LGHNA, YNFKEQ. Trimming took 0 bases from V and 14 from J, leaving 8 bases between them. Primers: 60 Vbeta forward and 13 Jbeta reverse. The method was immunoSEQ multiplex PCR; TCRdb's version includes in-frame clones alone and lacks a portion of them. The sample consists of 90,000 to 150,000 clones, 8.5% to 9% of them appearing once. The sequenced sample was PBMCs. The chain joins TRBV4-2 to TRBJ2-1; D gene uncertain. This sequence was found in a woman aged 40 to 55 in good health and CMV-seropositive. The CDR3 region is CASSQDWSKFF. The CDR3, as DNA: TGTGCCAGCAGCCAAGATTGGTCTAAGTTCTTC.